What follows are 21 T cell receptor beta chains derived from one specimen sequenced in a study of T cell repertoires in cytomegalovirus infection. Via MiXCR, TCRdb re-called the reads, giving one row per CDR3 protein. Among hundreds of thousands of distinct CDR3 sequences listed, about 29% were seen once. Their target antigens are unknown. Sequencing used cultured PBMCs, obtained from culture after CMV antigen stimulation. These receptors were obtained from a human donor in good health (CMV status not recorded). Some clones in this sample may be carry-over from other donors' samples.

This clonotype was counted a single time. The chain's CDR3 is CASSLQAGPYEQYF. For the CDR3, the DNA is TGTGCCAGCAGTTTACAGGCAGGGCCATACGAGCAGTACTTC. The V gene is TRBV27, the J gene TRBJ2-7; perhaps TRBD1 as D (5 bases). The CDR3 is made up of 14 amino acids. Trimming removed 2 bases at V and 4 bases at J, with 12 bases between. Looked up from germline, CDR1 is MNHEY and CDR2 is SMNVEV (reference sequence).

The chain uses TRBV30 and TRBJ1-1; tentative D call: TRBD1 (5 bases). The CDR3 length is 13 residues. V lost 4 bases and J 5 bases, leaving 14 bases between the germline ends. The germline V gene has CDR1 GTSNPN and CDR2 SVGIG (reference sequence). CDR3 DNA: TGTGCCTGGACCACCAGTCGGGGGACTGAAGCTTTCTTT. It encodes CAWTTSRGTEAFF. The full variable domain, in which reference TRBV30 and TRBJ1-1 provide the parts outside the CDR3, is SQTIHQWPATLVQPVGSPLSLECTVEGTSNPNLYWYRQAAGRGLQLLFYSVGIGQISSEVPQNLSASRPQDRQFILSSKKLLLSDSGFYLCAWTTSRGTEAFFGQGTRLTVV.

This chain joins TRBV3-1 and TRBJ1-5; 10 positions match TRBD1. V was clipped by 6 bases and J by 4 bases; unmatched bases: 6. The germline gives CDR1 LGHDT, CDR2 YNNKEL (reference sequence). This CDR3 spans 15 amino acids. This CDR3 is CASSRGTGDNQPQHF. DNA for the CDR3: TGTGCCAGCAGTCGTGGGACAGGGGATAATCAGCCCCAGCATTTT.

V and J are TRBV12-3 or TRBV12-4 and TRBJ1-4; perhaps TRBD1 as D (6 bases). Trimming shortened V by 6 bases and J by 6 bases, and 14 bases separated the two germline ends. This CDR3 has 14 residues. CDR3 residues: CASRLQGLDEKLFF. The CDR3 nucleotides are TGTGCCAGCAGACTACAGGGTCTCGATGAAAAACTGTTTTTT.

This clonotype occurred a few times. This chain connects TRBV7-6 to TRBJ2-3, with a tentative D call TRBD1 (5 bases). CDR3 size: 12 residues. In germline, CDR1 is SGHVS, CDR2 FNYEAQ. Between the trimmed V and J ends, which lost 5 bases and 11 bases, there was a span of 14 bases. This CDR3 reads CASSRTPQEQYF. CDR3 in DNA: TGTGCCAGCAGCCGGACACCCCAAGAGCAGTATTTT.

This clonotype was counted at least ten times. The chain combines TRBV7-2 with TRBJ2-2; perhaps TRBD2 as D (5 bases). CDR1 is SGHTA, CDR2 FQGNSA, per germline. The ends were cut back, 5 bases at V and 2 bases at J, with 9 bases in the middle. The CDR3 contains 14 residues. CDR3 loop: CASSRGFNTGELFF. In nucleotides, the CDR3 is TGTGCCAGCAGCCGGGGATTTAACACCGGGGAGCTGTTTTTT.

To note about this clonotype: One end of the junction is discordant with germline, which a read error may explain. The rearrangement joins TRBV7-9 to TRBJ1-4, with D perhaps matching TRBD1 (6 bases). From germline, CDR1 is SEHNR and CDR2 FQNEAQ (reference sequence). The CDR3 length is 15 residues. In nucleotides, the CDR3 is TGTACCAGCAGCTCCTCCACAGGGATTAATGAAAAACTGTTTTTT. Protein product: CTSSSSTGINEKLFF. Combining the CDR3 with reference TRBV7-9 and TRBJ1-4 gives the whole variable domain DTGVSQNPRHKITKRGQNVTFRCDPISEHNRLYWYRQTLGQGPEFLTYFQNEAQLEKSRLLSDRFSAERPKGSFSTLEIQRTEQGDSAMYLCTSSSSTGINEKLFFGSGTQLSVL.

This clonotype was recorded many times. The rearrangement links TRBV10-2 to TRBJ2-7; TRBD2 matches at 8 bases. Germline lookup yields CDR1 WSHSY and CDR2 SAAADI. V shed 2 bases, J shed 2 bases, and the junction held 2 bases outside the gene matches. CDR3 length: 14 amino acids. CDR3 sequence (DNA): TGCGCCAGCAGTGAGCTAGCGGGCCCCTACGAGCAGTACTTC. Protein sequence: CASSELAGPYEQYF.

In this sample, this clonotype turned up many times. The gene calls are TRBV19 and TRBJ1-2, with TRBD1 as a possible D gene (5 bases). The CDR3 totals 14 residues. CDR1 and CDR2 (germline): LNHDA, SQIVND (reference sequence). The ends were cut back, 6 bases at V and 2 bases at J, with 13 bases in the middle. The CDR3 DNA reads as TGTGCCAGTAGAGCAGGGACGGTCAACTATGGCTACACCTTC. Protein: CASRAGTVNYGYTF.

The J gene is TRBJ2-1, the V gene TRBV7-6, with 8 bases lining up with TRBD2. This CDR3 has 16 amino acids. Trimming took 5 bases from V and 0 from J; bases not matched to a gene: 6. From germline, CDR1 is SGHVS and CDR2 FNYEAQ. In nucleotides, the CDR3 is TGTGCCAGCAGCGGTAAGCGGGGGAGCTCCTACAATGAGCAGTTCTTC. It codes for CASSGKRGSSYNEQFF.

The chain couples TRBV2 to TRBJ2-3, with a weak D call TRBD2 (7 bases). CDR1 and CDR2 (germline): SNHLY, FYNNEI. This CDR3 is 14 amino acids long. With 11 bases removed from V and 5 bases from J, the gap between germline ends came to 20 bases. CDR3 sequence (DNA): TGTGCCGGACAGCGGGGTACCTTAGGAGATACGCAGTATTTT. Residues: CAGQRGTLGDTQYF.

This clonotype was seen a handful of times. The genes are TRBV10-2 and TRBJ2-1; TRBD2 matches at 10 bases. Per germline, CDR1 WSHSY and CDR2 SAAADI. CDR3 size: 15 residues. Unmatched junction bases numbered 4, after V lost 2 bases and J lost 6 bases. The chain's CDR3 is CASSEPGLASNEQFF. The CDR3 DNA sequence: TGCGCCAGCAGTGAGCCGGGACTAGCGAGCAATGAGCAGTTCTTC.

This chain uses TRBV6-1 with TRBJ2-7; 11 nucleotides match TRBD1. CDR1 is MNHNS, CDR2 SASEGT, per germline. The J segment lost 5 bases and the V segment lost 3 bases, leaving 3 bases of the junction unmatched. The CDR3 extends over 14 amino acids. CDR3 protein: CASSDPGQGDEQYF. As DNA, the CDR3 is TGTGCCAGCAGTGACCCGGGACAGGGGGACGAGCAGTACTTC.

This chain uses TRBV7-3 with TRBJ1-1; D is unclear. V was pared by 3 bases and J by 7 bases, with 12 bases between. The CDR3 is made up of 13 amino acids. Germline values: CDR1 SGHTA, CDR2 FQGTGA. The DNA for the CDR3 is TGTGCCAGCAGCTTGTCGAGGGCCAATGAAGCTTTCTTT. This gives the protein CASSLSRANEAFF.

The chain is built from TRBV5-1 and TRBJ1-2, with 11 nucleotides matching TRBD1. V dropped 4 bases and J dropped 0; count of bases not matched to a gene: 5. Per germline, CDR1 SGHRS and CDR2 YFSETQ. This CDR3 contains 16 residues. The CDR3, as DNA: TGCGCCAGCAGCCCTGGGACAGGGGGTTCTAACTATGGCTACACCTTC. It translates to CASSPGTGGSNYGYTF.

V and J are TRBV7-8 and TRBJ2-3; no clear D. The CDR3 extends over 16 amino acids. Germline V gives CDR1 SGHVS, CDR2 FQNEAQ. V was clipped by 5 bases and J by 0 bases, with 15 bases between them. This CDR3 reads CASSPLRVVSTDTQYF. The DNA of the CDR3 is TGTGCCAGCAGCCCCCTCCGAGTTGTGAGCACAGATACGCAGTATTTT.

This clonotype has just a few counts. The genes are TRBV7-9 and TRBJ2-1, with TRBD1 matching 9 bases. Per germline, CDR1 SEHNR and CDR2 FQNEAQ (reference sequence). With V trimmed by 3 bases and J by 9 bases, 6 bases remained unmatched. The CDR3 runs 14 residues. Written as DNA, the CDR3 is TGTGCCAGCAGCTTTGACAGGGGGTCTTCTGAGCAGTTCTTC. Amino acid sequence: CASSFDRGSSEQFF.

There are a few counts of this clonotype. This chain joins TRBV6-2 or TRBV6-3 and TRBJ1-6; D remains unclear. V dropped 8 bases and J dropped 13 bases, with 9 bases sitting between them. Germline V lookup: CDR1 MNHEY, CDR2 SVGEGT. The CDR3 extends over 10 amino acids. The CDR3 DNA reads TGTGCCAGCGGAGGGAAGCCCCTCCACTTT. As protein: CASGGKPLHF.

There are a few counts of this clonotype. V usage is TRBV29-1 and J usage is TRBJ2-7; 8 bases are shared with TRBD1. The CDR3 has 15 amino acids. Looked up from germline, CDR1 is SQVTM and CDR2 is ANQGSEA. Trimming removed 1 base from V and 1 base from J; junction bases left unmatched: 6. CDR3 nucleotide sequence: TGCAGCGTTGAAGGTTTTGGGACAGGATCCTACGAGCAGTACTTC. This gives the protein CSVEGFGTGSYEQYF.

The table lists this clonotype with a few counts. This chain connects TRBV5-1 to TRBJ2-3; TRBD2 is a possible D gene (5 bases). Germline-derived CDR1 and CDR2 are SGHRS and YFSETQ. The V gene lost 3 bases and the J gene lost 4 bases, with 12 bases spanning the gap. This CDR3 has 14 residues. The chain's CDR3 is CASSSDSGPDTQYF. The CDR3 nucleotides read TGCGCCAGCAGCTCGGACTCCGGACCAGATACGCAGTATTTT.

This clonotype has a handful of counts. V is TRBV7-9 and J is TRBJ1-4; 9 positions agree with TRBD1. The V gene end was trimmed by 5 bases and the J gene end by 8 bases; junction bases not matched to a gene: 9. Per germline, CDR1 SEHNR and CDR2 FQNEAQ (reference sequence). The CDR3 consists of 15 residues. The CDR3 here is CASSAWDREGEKLFF. DNA of the CDR3: TGTGCCAGCAGCGCCTGGGACAGGGAAGGAGAAAAACTGTTTTTT. Full variable domain (remainder filled in from reference TRBV7-9 and TRBJ1-4): DTGVSQNPRHKITKRGQNVTFRCDPISEHNRLYWYRQTLGQGPEFLTYFQNEAQLEKSRLLSDRFSAERPKGSFSTLEIQRTEQGDSAMYLCASSAWDREGEKLFFGSGTQLSVL.